The 23 T cell receptor beta chains in this list originate from one sample, sequenced in a study of control samples from healthy donors and cancer patients. This table comes from immunoSEQ multiplex PCR, and its TCRdb copy is limited to in-frame clones, with some not included. The sample includes tens of thousands of clones, 75% to 90% of them seen just once. Sequences were obtained from blood. The receptors come from a man aged 45-60 years in good health.

This clone has just one count. This rearrangement joins TRBV19 to TRBJ1-5; no reliable D call. The CDR3 is 13 residues long. Germline loops: CDR1 LNHDA, CDR2 SQIVND (reference sequence). V was pared by 6 bases and J by 8 bases, with 14 bases between. The CDR3 region has the DNA TGTGCCAGTAGCTGGGGATGGGGTGAGCCCCAGCATTTT. Translated: CASSWGWGEPQHF.

The V gene is TRBV5-6, the J gene TRBJ1-1; possibly TRBD1 for D (5 bases). CDR1 SGHDT and CDR2 YYEEEE come from the germline V gene. The CDR3 spans 14 residues. V was trimmed by 3 bases and J by 4 bases, leaving 13 bases between them. The CDR3 reads CASSSEAQGTEAFF. In DNA, the CDR3 is TGTGCCAGCAGCTCCGAGGCCCAGGGCACTGAAGCTTTCTTT.

The chain uses TRBV3-1 (or the pseudogene TRBV3-2) and TRBJ2-1; TRBD2 agrees at 11 bases. The CDR3 is made up of 16 amino acids. Germline V CDR1 and CDR2: LGHDT, YNNKEL (reference sequence). V trimming: 3 bases; J trimming: 6 bases; junction bases outside the gene matches: 7. The CDR3 loop is CASSHTSGGGFNEQFF. CDR3 in DNA: TGTGCCAGCAGCCATACTAGCGGGGGAGGGTTCAATGAGCAGTTCTTC.

The chain joins TRBV7-2 to TRBJ2-1; TRBD2 aligns across 9 bases. CDR3 length: 16 residues. With 2 bases clipped from V and 12 bases from J, the junction kept 14 bases outside the gene matches. CDR1 and CDR2 (germline): SGHTA, FQGNSA. As DNA, the CDR3 is TGTGCCAGCAGCTTATTTCCAGCGGGAGGATTGGAAAGGCAGTTCTTC. Amino acid sequence: CASSLFPAGGLERQFF.

The chain uses TRBV7-8 and TRBJ2-6; TRBD1 or TRBD2 may be the D gene (6 bases each). This CDR3 spans 16 amino acids. V was cut by 0 bases and J by 4 bases, with 10 bases left in between. Per the germline V gene, CDR1 is SGHVS and CDR2 is FQNEAQ. In DNA form, the CDR3 reads TGTGCCAGCAGCTTAGCATCGGGGGCAGGGGCCAACGTCCTGACTTTC. It is translated as CASSLASGAGANVLTF.

By sample share, this clone is medium-sized. The chain combines TRBV5-1 with TRBJ1-5; D uncertain. CDR1 SGHRS and CDR2 YFSETQ come from the germline V gene. The CDR3 extends over 15 amino acids. Trimming cost V 0 bases and J 1 base, with 8 bases left between them. CDR3 sequence (DNA): TGCGCCAGCAGCTTGGGGTATGGGAGCAATCAGCCCCAGCATTTT. As protein: CASSLGYGSNQPQHF.

V is TRBV19 and J is TRBJ1-1; maybe TRBD1 (5 bases). This CDR3 has 17 residues. The germline CDR1 and CDR2 sequences are LNHDA and SQIVND (reference sequence). Trimming cost V 6 bases and J 5 bases, with 25 bases left between them. DNA for the CDR3: TGTGCCAGTAGCACCGTAAGGTGGGGGACCGAGGGGACTGAAGCTTTCTTT. It encodes CASSTVRWGTEGTEAFF.

The genes are TRBV19 and TRBJ1-5; D ambiguous. Germline V CDR1 and CDR2: LNHDA, SQIVND (reference sequence). This CDR3 comprises 12 residues. The germline V and J ends were trimmed by 1 base and 6 bases, with 4 bases remaining between them. In DNA form, the CDR3 reads TGTGCCAGTAGTATAGGGGGTCAGCCCCAGCATTTT. Amino acids: CASSIGGQPQHF. Complete variable domain (other parts from reference TRBV19 and TRBJ1-5): DGGITQSPKYLFRKEGQNVTLSCEQNLNHDAMYWYRQDPGQGLRLIYYSQIVNDFQKGDIAEGYSVSREKKESFPLTVTSAQKNPTAFYLCASSIGGQPQHFGDGTRLSIL.

This rearrangement joins TRBV30 to TRBJ2-2; D is possibly TRBD2 (5 bases). Germline assignment: CDR1 GTSNPN and CDR2 SVGIG (reference sequence). The ends were cut back, 0 bases at V and 8 bases at J, with 10 bases in the middle. The CDR3 has 13 residues. The CDR3 DNA follows: TGTGCCTGGAGTGTACTCGGGATGGGGGAGCTGTTTTTT. Protein product: CAWSVLGMGELFF.

This rearrangement joins TRBV28 to TRBJ2-3; the D gene is possibly TRBD2 (6 bases). CDR1 and CDR2 (germline): MDHEN, SYDVKM. The V gene lost 4 bases and the J gene lost 3 bases, with 14 bases spanning the gap. The CDR3 contains 15 residues. The CDR3 region is CASSSWTRGTDTQYF. CDR3 DNA sequence: TGTGCCAGCAGTTCCTGGACCCGGGGGACAGATACGCAGTATTTT.

The CDR3 region has the DNA TGTGCCAGCAGCGAGGGACAGAGGGGCTATGGCTACACCTTC. Its protein product is CASSEGQRGYGYTF. This rearrangement joins TRBV6-6 to TRBJ1-2, with 7 bases fitting TRBD1. Looked up from germline, CDR1 is MNHNY and CDR2 is SVGAGI (reference sequence). V lost 6 bases to trimming and J lost 4 bases; unmatched junction nucleotides: 8. This CDR3 has 14 amino acids.

The chain has TRBV12-3 or TRBV12-4 and TRBJ1-2; 10 nucleotides line up with TRBD1. CDR3 length: 13 residues. V was pared by 5 bases and J by 8 bases, with 5 bases of the junction left unmatched. CDR3 amino acids: CASSPRTGGGYTF. CDR3 DNA: TGTGCCAGCAGTCCTCGGACAGGGGGAGGCTACACCTTC.

The chain joins TRBV11-3 to TRBJ2-5; 9 nucleotides line up with TRBD1. Germline trimming cut 1 base from V and 4 bases from J; bases unmatched to any gene: 10. Germline CDR1 SGHNT, CDR2 YENEEA. The CDR3 totals 17 residues. DNA for the CDR3: TGTGCCAGCAGCTTAGGGTCTCGGACAGGGGCGCGAGAGACCCAGTACTTC. It yields the protein CASSLGSRTGARETQYF.

The chain has TRBV6-5 and TRBJ1-1, with D perhaps TRBD1 (6 bases). Germline V gene data show CDR1 as MNHEY and CDR2 as SVGAGI. Trimming shortened V by 6 bases and J by 6 bases, and 14 bases separated the two germline ends. The CDR3 consists of 13 residues. CDR3 amino acids: CASRRTDSAEAFF. CDR3 sequence (DNA): TGTGCCAGCAGGCGGACAGATAGCGCTGAAGCTTTCTTT.

This sequence joins TRBV24-1 and TRBJ1-4, with D unresolved. The V end was cut by 7 bases, the J end by 6 bases, with 14 bases between. This CDR3 spans 14 amino acids. Germline V gene lookup returns CDR1 KGHDR and CDR2 SFDVKD. The CDR3 spells CATRENLADEKLFF. CDR3 sequence (DNA): TGTGCCACCAGAGAGAACCTCGCCGATGAAAAACTGTTTTTT.

The V call is TRBV18, the J call TRBJ1-1, with TRBD1 matching over 8 bases. Trimming removed 3 bases from V and 1 base from J; junction bases left unmatched: 1. Germline V gives CDR1 KGHSH, CDR2 LQKENI. The length of the CDR3 is 14 residues. The CDR3 spells CASSPGQGNTEAFF. The DNA of the CDR3 is TGTGCCAGCTCACCCGGACAGGGGAACACTGAAGCTTTCTTT.

The chain uses TRBV6-5 and TRBJ2-3, with D tentatively TRBD2 (5 bases). The V gene's germline CDR1 is MNHEY and CDR2 SVGAGI. The CDR3 is made up of 12 amino acids. The V end lost 6 bases, the J end lost 1 base, and 5 bases lay between the germline ends. The CDR3 sequence is CASSGGTDTQYF. DNA for the CDR3: TGTGCCAGCAGCGGGGGCACAGATACGCAGTATTTT.

The chain uses TRBV11-3 and TRBJ2-1; no definite D call. The CDR3 extends over 12 amino acids. Germline CDR1 reads SGHNT; CDR2 reads YENEEA. V was cut by 6 bases and J by 4 bases, with 7 bases left in between. CDR3 DNA: TGTGCCAGCAGTCTAGTATACAATGAGCAGTTCTTC. As protein: CASSLVYNEQFF.

The chain couples TRBV5-8 to TRBJ2-4; D assignment may be TRBD1 or TRBD2 (6 bases each). With 2 bases removed from V and 0 bases from J, the gap between germline ends came to 18 bases. The CDR3 has 18 amino acids. The V gene's germline CDR1 is SGHTS and CDR2 YDEGEE. As DNA, the CDR3 is TGTGCCAGCAGCTTTGGGGGGACAACCACCTTAGCCAAAAACATTCAGTACTTC. Its protein product is CASSFGGTTTLAKNIQYF. Using reference TRBV5-8 and TRBJ2-4 for the parts outside the CDR3, the full variable domain is EAGVTQSPTHLIKTRGQQATLRCSPISGHTSVYWYQQALGLGLQFLLWYDEGEERNRGNFPPRFSGRQFPNYSSELNVNALELEDSALYLCASSFGGTTTLAKNIQYFGAGTRLSVL.

The chain carries TRBV28 and TRBJ1-5; 7 bases fit TRBD1. The germline CDR1 and CDR2 sequences are MDHEN and SYDVKM. The CDR3 length is 13 residues. Trimming removed 6 bases from V and 6 bases from J; junction bases left unmatched: 5. CDR3 residues: CASSRQGRQPQHF. CDR3 nucleotides: TGTGCCAGCAGCCGACAGGGACGTCAGCCCCAGCATTTT. Combining the CDR3 with reference TRBV28 and TRBJ1-5 gives the whole variable domain DVKVTQSSRYLVKRTGEKVFLECVQDMDHENMFWYRQDPGLGLRLIYFSYDVKMKEKGDIPEGYSVSREKKERFSLILESASTNQTSMYLCASSRQGRQPQHFGDGTRLSIL.

The gene calls are TRBV28 and TRBJ1-2, with D tentatively TRBD1 (5 bases). V lost 6 bases to trimming and J lost 0 bases, with 17 bases between them. Germline V lookup: CDR1 MDHEN, CDR2 SYDVKM. The CDR3 length is 16 residues. CDR3 DNA: TGTGCCAGCAGCGAATCAGGGATCCCCACTAACTATGGCTACACCTTC. Its translation is CASSESGIPTNYGYTF.

This clone was detected only a few times. The rearrangement links TRBV19 to TRBJ2-1, with 9 bases lining up with TRBD2. Trimming removed 4 bases from V and 0 bases from J; junction bases left unmatched: 7. This CDR3 is 17 amino acids long. Germline CDR1 LNHDA, CDR2 SQIVND (reference sequence). The CDR3 region has the DNA TGTGCCAGTAGTAAATTAGCGGGAGTAAGCTCCTACAATGAGCAGTTCTTC. Translating it yields CASSKLAGVSSYNEQFF.

The gene calls are TRBV18 and TRBJ1-4; D not resolved. V lost 2 bases to trimming and J lost 3 bases, with 4 bases between them. Germline CDR1 is KGHSH and CDR2 is LQKENI. The CDR3 has 13 amino acids. The CDR3 loop reads CASSPRANEKLFF. The CDR3 DNA follows: TGTGCCAGCTCACCAAGGGCTAATGAAAAACTGTTTTTT.